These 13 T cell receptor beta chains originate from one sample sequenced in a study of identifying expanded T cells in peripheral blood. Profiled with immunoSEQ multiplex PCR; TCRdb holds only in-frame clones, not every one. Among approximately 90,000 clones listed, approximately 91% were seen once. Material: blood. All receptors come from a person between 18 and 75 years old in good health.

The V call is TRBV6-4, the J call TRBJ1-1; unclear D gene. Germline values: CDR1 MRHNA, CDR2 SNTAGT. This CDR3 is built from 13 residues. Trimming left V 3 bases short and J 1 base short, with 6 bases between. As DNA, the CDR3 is TGTGCCAGCAGTGATGCAGCGAACACTGAAGCTTTCTTT. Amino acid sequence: CASSDAANTEAFF.

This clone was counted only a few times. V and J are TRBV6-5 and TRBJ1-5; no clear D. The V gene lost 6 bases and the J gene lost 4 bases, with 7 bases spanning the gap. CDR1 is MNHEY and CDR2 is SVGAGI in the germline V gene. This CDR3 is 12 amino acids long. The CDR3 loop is CASSPGNQPQHF. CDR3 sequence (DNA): TGTGCCAGCAGCCCAGGTAATCAGCCCCAGCATTTT.

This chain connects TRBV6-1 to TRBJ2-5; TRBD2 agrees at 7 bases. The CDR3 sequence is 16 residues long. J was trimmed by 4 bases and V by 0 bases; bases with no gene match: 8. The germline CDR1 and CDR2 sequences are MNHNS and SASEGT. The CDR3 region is CASSEASGEGTETQYF. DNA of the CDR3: TGTGCCAGCAGTGAAGCGTCCGGGGAGGGTACAGAGACCCAGTACTTC.

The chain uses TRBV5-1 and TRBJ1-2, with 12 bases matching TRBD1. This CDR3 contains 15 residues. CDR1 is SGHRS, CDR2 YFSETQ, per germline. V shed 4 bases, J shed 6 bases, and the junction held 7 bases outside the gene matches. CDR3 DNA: TGCGCCAGCAGCAACCCCGGGACAGGGGGCCATGGCTACACCTTC. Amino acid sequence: CASSNPGTGGHGYTF.

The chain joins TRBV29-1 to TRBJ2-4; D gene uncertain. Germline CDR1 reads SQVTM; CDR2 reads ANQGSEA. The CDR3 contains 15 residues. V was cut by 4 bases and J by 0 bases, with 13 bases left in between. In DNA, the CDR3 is TGCAGCGTTGTTAGACCGCACCTAGCCAAAAACATTCAGTACTTC. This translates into CSVVRPHLAKNIQYF. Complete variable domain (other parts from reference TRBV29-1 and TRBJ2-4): SAVISQKPSRDICQRGTSLTIQCQVDSQVTMMFWYRQQPGQSLTLIATANQGSEATYESGFVIDKFPISRPNLTFSTLTVSNMSPEDSSIYLCSVVRPHLAKNIQYFGAGTRLSVL.

CDR3 DNA sequence: TGTGCCAGCAGTTGGAGCACAGGCGGGGGGGCTTTCTTT. It translates to CASSWSTGGGAFF. The J gene is TRBJ1-1, the V gene TRBV6-5; D may be TRBD1 (5 bases). The CDR3 loop spans 13 amino acids. V was cut by 4 bases and J by 11 bases, with 17 bases left in between. Germline values: CDR1 MNHEY, CDR2 SVGAGI.

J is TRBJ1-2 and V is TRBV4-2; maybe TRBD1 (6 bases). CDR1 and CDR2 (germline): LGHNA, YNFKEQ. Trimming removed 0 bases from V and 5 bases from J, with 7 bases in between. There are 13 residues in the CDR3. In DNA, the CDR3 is TGTGCCAGCAGCCAAGAGACAGGTTATGGCTACACCTTC. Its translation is CASSQETGYGYTF.

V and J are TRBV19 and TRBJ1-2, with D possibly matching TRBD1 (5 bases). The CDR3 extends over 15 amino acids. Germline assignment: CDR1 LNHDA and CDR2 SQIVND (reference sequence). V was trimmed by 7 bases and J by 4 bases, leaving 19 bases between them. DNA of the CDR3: TGTGCCAGTATACTCCGGCAGGGCGCGGGCTATGGCTACACCTTC. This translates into CASILRQGAGYGYTF.

CDR3 loop: CASSVEGLAQPYEQYF. The CDR3 bases are TGTGCCAGCAGCGTCGAGGGACTAGCGCAACCCTACGAGCAGTACTTC. This sequence joins TRBV9 and TRBJ2-7, with TRBD2 matching 10 bases. The CDR3 is 16 amino acids. Germline V lookup: CDR1 SGDLS, CDR2 YYNGEE. J lost 2 bases, V lost 2 bases, and 7 bases had no gene match.

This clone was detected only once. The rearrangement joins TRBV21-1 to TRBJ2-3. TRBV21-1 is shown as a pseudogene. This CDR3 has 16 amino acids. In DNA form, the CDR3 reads TGTGCCAGCAGCAAATCAAGGGGGGCGGAAGAGGATACGCAGTATTTT. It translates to CASSKSRGAEEDTQYF.

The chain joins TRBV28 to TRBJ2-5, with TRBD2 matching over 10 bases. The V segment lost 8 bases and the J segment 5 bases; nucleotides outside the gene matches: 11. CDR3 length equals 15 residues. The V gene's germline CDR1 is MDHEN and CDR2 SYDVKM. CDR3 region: CASFPLAGVQETQYF. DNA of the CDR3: TGTGCCAGCTTCCCTCTAGCGGGAGTTCAGGAGACCCAGTACTTC.

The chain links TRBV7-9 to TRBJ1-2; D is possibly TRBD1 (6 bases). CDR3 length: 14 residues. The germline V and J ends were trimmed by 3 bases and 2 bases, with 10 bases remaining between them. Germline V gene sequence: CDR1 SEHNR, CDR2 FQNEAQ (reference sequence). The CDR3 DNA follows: TGTGCCAGCAGCTTCGTCACAGGGAACTATGGCTACACCTTC. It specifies CASSFVTGNYGYTF. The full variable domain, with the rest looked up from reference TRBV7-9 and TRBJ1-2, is DTGVSQNPRHKITKRGQNVTFRCDPISEHNRLYWYRQTLGQGPEFLTYFQNEAQLEKSRLLSDRFSAERPKGSFSTLEIQRTEQGDSAMYLCASSFVTGNYGYTFGSGTRLTVV.

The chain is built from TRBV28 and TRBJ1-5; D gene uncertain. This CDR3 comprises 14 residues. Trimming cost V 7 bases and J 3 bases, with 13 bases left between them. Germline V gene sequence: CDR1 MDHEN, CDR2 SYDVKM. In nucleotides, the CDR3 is TGTGCCAGCACCCCCCGACGGTTCAATCAGCCCCAGCATTTT. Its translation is CASTPRRFNQPQHF. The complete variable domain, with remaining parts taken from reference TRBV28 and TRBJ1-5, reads DVKVTQSSRYLVKRTGEKVFLECVQDMDHENMFWYRQDPGLGLRLIYFSYDVKMKEKGDIPEGYSVSREKKERFSLILESASTNQTSMYLCASTPRRFNQPQHFGDGTRLSIL.